What follows is one TCR beta chain and its context. Antigen: not known. V was trimmed by 1 base and J by 2 bases, leaving 8 bases between them. The CDR3 is 14 amino acids. Germline assignment: CDR1 LGHNT and CDR2 FRNRAP. TCRdb re-called the reads through MiXCR, storing one row per CDR3 protein. The table shows about 63,000 distinct CDR3 sequences, with roughly 21% occurring only once. The record originates from a study of T cell repertoires in cytomegalovirus infection. The input for sequencing was CD8+ T cells from cultured PBMCs, taken from culture after CMV antigen stimulation. This receptor was taken from a human donor in good health (CMV status not recorded). Some clones in this sample may be carry-over from other donors' samples. This chain uses TRBV12-5 with TRBJ1-2; possibly TRBD1 for D (5 bases). The CDR3, as DNA: TGTGCTAGTGGTTTGGAGGGGTTAAACTATGGCTACACCTTC. As protein: CASGLEGLNYGYTF.